This is a list of T cell receptor beta chains from one sample in a study of beta chain features in type 1 diabetes. This table comes from immunoSEQ multiplex PCR, and its TCRdb copy is limited to in-frame clones, with some not included. Among a few hundred thousand clones, around an eighth were seen once, and the ten largest hold 0.008% to 0.011%. Source material: naive CD4+ T cells from blood. These receptors originate from a woman younger than 35 with type 1 diabetes. Each CDR3 is given with its conserved first and last residue. The D gene is left open where the match is weak. Size values are once, few and many counts, or a class for expanded clones, and some rows have none.

>few|TRBV5-4|TRBD1|TRBJ2-7
CASSLARTGGPYEQYF
TGTGCCAGCAGCTTGGCCAGGACAGGGGGCCCCTACGAGCAGTACTTC
>few|TRBV7-9|NA|TRBJ2-7
CASSSSGGGMYF
TGTGCCAGCAGCTCCAGCGGTGGGGGGATGTACTTC
>few|TRBV4-3|TRBD1|TRBJ2-5
CASSRATRSGTGQGARETQYF
TGCGCCAGCAGCCGAGCCACACGCAGCGGGACGGGACAGGGGGCGCGGGAGACCCAGTACTTC
>NA|TRBV15|TRBD1|TRBJ1-4
CATSTRDRGLATNEKLFF
TGTGCCACCAGCACCCGGGACAGGGGTCTTGCAACTAATGAAAAACTGTTTTTT
>few|TRBV11-2|NA|TRBJ2-7
CASSEQGYEQYF
TGTGCCAGCAGCGAACAGGGTTACGAGCAGTACTTC
>NA|TRBV7-9|NA|TRBJ2-1
CASSLDSWSSYNEQFF
TGTGCCAGCAGCTTAGATTCCTGGAGCTCCTACAATGAGCAGTTCTTC
>few|TRBV5-4|TRBD1|TRBJ1-2
CASTSGGEGYYGYTF
TGTGCCAGCACCTCAGGGGGCGAGGGCTACTATGGCTACACCTTC
>few|TRBV6-5|TRBD1|TRBJ1-4
CASRSGQGGEKLFF
TGTGCCAGCAGGTCGGGACAGGGCGGTGAAAAACTGTTTTTT
>few|TRBV9|NA|TRBJ2-1
CASSVEPLVNEQFF
TGTGCCAGCAGCGTAGAGCCACTTGTCAATGAGCAGTTCTTC
>few|TRBV29-1|TRBD1|TRBJ2-7
CSVEGQFTYEQYF
TGCAGCGTTGAGGGACAGTTTACCTACGAGCAGTACTTC
>few|TRBV5-4|TRBD2|TRBJ2-1
CASSFFSSGIFNEQFF
TGTGCCAGCAGCTTTTTCTCTAGCGGGATCTTCAATGAGCAGTTCTTC
>few|TRBV5-4|TRBD1|TRBJ2-3
CASSFRTGRSDTQYF
TGTGCCAGCAGCTTTCGGACAGGGCGTTCCGATACGCAGTATTTT
>few|TRBV7-6|NA|TRBJ1-5
CASSRTANQPQHF
TGTGCCAGCAGCCGGACAGCTAATCAGCCCCAGCATTTT
>few|TRBV7-9|NA|TRBJ2-4
CASSGPEGIQYF
TGTGCCAGCAGCGGTCCGGAGGGCATTCAGTACTTC
>few|TRBV19|TRBD2|TRBJ2-6
CASSAYGGVLNSGANVLTF
TGTGCCAGCTCCGCTTACGGGGGGGTCTTGAACTCTGGGGCCAACGTCCTGACTTTC
>few|TRBV29-1|TRBD2|TRBJ2-1
CSMGGSSYNEQFF
TGCAGCATGGGGGGGAGCTCCTACAATGAGCAGTTCTTC
>NA|TRBV9|NA|TRBJ1-6
CASSVAGQSSPLHF
TGTGCCAGCAGCGTAGCAGGACAGTCTTCACCCCTCCACTTT
>few|TRBV4-1|TRBD2|TRBJ2-5
CASSPRISRGGGETQYF
TGCGCCAGCAGCCCGAGAATAAGTCGGGGGGGAGGAGAGACCCAGTACTTC
>NA|TRBV4-1|NA|TRBJ2-7
CASSRELPGHEQYF
TGCGCCAGCAGCCGAGAATTACCTGGCCACGAGCAGTACTTC
>few|TRBV10-3|NA|TRBJ1-2
CAIYAGRDYGYTF
TGTGCCATCTACGCAGGGAGGGACTATGGCTACACCTTC
>few|TRBV29-1|TRBD1|TRBJ1-2
CSVDRAANYGYTF
TGCAGCGTGGACAGGGCAGCTAACTATGGCTACACCTTC
>few|TRBV7-2|TRBD1|TRBJ2-3
CASSFGSGTGNTQYF
TGTGCCAGCAGCTTCGGCTCCGGGACAGGGAATACGCAGTATTTT
>NA|TRBV9|NA|TRBJ2-1
CASSVGTLYNEQFF
TGTGCCAGCAGCGTTGGGACTCTGTACAATGAGCAGTTCTTC
>few|TRBV6-1|TRBD1|TRBJ1-2
CASRADRDGYTF
TGTGCCAGCAGGGCCGACAGGGATGGCTACACCTTC
>few|TRBV7-2|TRBD2|TRBJ2-5
CASTLGRAEGETQYF
TGTGCCAGCACCCTAGGGAGGGCCGAGGGGGAGACCCAGTACTTC
>NA|TRBV5-1|NA|TRBJ1-1
CASRDDRSGRSGAEAFF
TGCGCCAGCAGGGACGACAGATCTGGACGCAGTGGGGCTGAAGCTTTCTTT
>few|TRBV5-6|NA|TRBJ2-7
CASSFGVGYEQYF
TGTGCCAGCAGCTTCGGGGTAGGCTACGAGCAGTACTTC
>NA|TRBV6-5|TRBD1|TRBJ1-1
CASSQDRGTEAFF
TGTGCCAGCAGCCAGGACAGGGGCACTGAAGCTTTCTTT
>NA|TRBV28|NA|TRBJ2-3
CASSLGRRRTDTQYF
TGTGCCAGCAGTTTGGGCAGAAGACGCACAGATACGCAGTATTTT
>few|TRBV6-5|TRBD1|TRBJ2-1
CASSYSTNRGLNEQFF
TGTGCCAGCAGTTACTCAACTAACAGGGGGCTAAATGAGCAGTTCTTC
>NA|TRBV4-3|NA|TRBJ2-3
CASTGSSTDTQYF
TGCGCCAGCACAGGGTCTAGCACAGATACGCAGTATTTT
>few|TRBV11-2|NA|TRBJ2-2
CASSSITGGGELFF
TGTGCCAGCAGCTCGATAACGGGTGGCGGGGAGCTGTTTTTT
>few|TRBV11-2|TRBD1|TRBJ2-5
CASSWTGVQETQYF
TGTGCCAGCAGCTGGACAGGGGTCCAAGAGACCCAGTACTTC
>few|TRBV2|TRBD1|TRBJ1-5
CASSTHTGEAQHF
TGTGCCAGCAGTACCCACACAGGGGAAGCCCAGCATTTT
>NA|TRBV9|TRBD2|TRBJ2-3
CASSTRGSGIDTQYF
TGTGCCAGCAGCACCCGAGGTAGCGGGATAGATACGCAGTATTTT